A single sample gave rise to the 8 T cell receptor beta chains below, sequenced in a study of TIL therapy for anti-PD-1-resistant metastatic lung cancer. The libraries were made with immunoSEQ v3. TCRdb keeps only in-frame clones here, not all; method: immunoSEQ multiplex PCR. Of 95,000 or so clones listed, roughly 65% are singletons. Time point given: pre-treatment sample, taken before nivolumab and TIL therapy. Tumor tissue came from excised metastases, mostly pleural nodules or supraclavicular lymph nodes. This sample comprised tumor tissue, obtained at baseline. The receptors shown here come from a person aged 25-85 years with non-small cell lung cancer.

The rearrangement uses TRBV3-1 (or the pseudogene TRBV3-2) and TRBJ2-2; 14 positions agree with TRBD2. CDR3 length: 19 residues. V dropped 6 bases and J dropped 5; count of bases not matched to a gene: 14. In germline, CDR1 is LGHDT, CDR2 YNNKEL (reference sequence). Written as DNA, the CDR3 is TGTGCCAGCAGACACTCTCCGGGACTAGCGGGAGTTGGGACCGGGGAGCTGTTTTTT. Amino acid sequence: CASRHSPGLAGVGTGELFF.

The chain employs TRBV18 and TRBJ1-2, with D possibly being TRBD1 (5 bases). Germline lookup yields CDR1 KGHSH and CDR2 LQKENI. The CDR3 is 16 amino acids. V dropped 0 bases and J dropped 8 bases, with 19 bases sitting between them. In DNA, the CDR3 is TGTGCCAGCTCACCACCAGGGACGGAGGCCCTGGGGGGCTACACCTTC. Amino acids: CASSPPGTEALGGYTF.

The chain is built from TRBV7-6 and TRBJ2-6; 8 bases agree with TRBD1. Unmatched junction bases numbered 1, after V lost 4 bases and J lost 2 bases. CDR3 length equals 15 residues. Looked up from germline, CDR1 is SGHVS and CDR2 is FNYEAQ. CDR3 sequence reads: CASSWDRTGANVLTF. In DNA form, the CDR3 reads TGTGCCAGCAGCTGGGACAGGACTGGGGCCAACGTCCTGACTTTC.

The V gene is TRBV6-5, the J gene TRBJ2-7, with 12 nucleotides matching TRBD2. V was pared by 6 bases and J by 4 bases, with 7 bases of the junction left unmatched. The CDR3 contains 15 residues. Germline CDR1 MNHEY, CDR2 SVGAGI. This CDR3 reads CASSSSSGRGYEQYF. The CDR3, as DNA: TGTGCCAGCAGCTCATCTAGCGGGAGGGGATACGAGCAGTACTTC.

The chain has TRBV19 and TRBJ1-6; D perhaps matches TRBD1 (5 bases). Germline assignment: CDR1 LNHDA and CDR2 SQIVND (reference sequence). V lost 7 bases and J 6 bases, leaving 10 bases between the germline ends. The CDR3 covers 13 residues. CDR3 in amino acids: CASMTEPNSPLHF. Written as DNA, the CDR3 is TGTGCCAGTATGACAGAGCCTAATTCACCCCTCCACTTT.

CDR3 nucleotide sequence: TGTGCCAGCAACGGGCAGGGTAGGACCGGGGAGCTGTTTTTT. Amino acid sequence: CASNGQGRTGELFF. This chain connects TRBV7-9 to TRBJ2-2, with D tentatively TRBD1 (5 bases). The CDR3 length is 14 residues. The ends were cut back, 7 bases at V and 5 bases at J, with 14 bases in the middle. The V gene's germline CDR1 is SEHNR and CDR2 FQNEAQ (reference sequence).

The gene calls are TRBV7-6 and TRBJ2-3; D may be TRBD2 (5 bases). CDR3 size: 15 residues. V was trimmed by 0 bases and J by 1 base, leaving 8 bases between them. Germline lookup yields CDR1 SGHVS and CDR2 FNYEAQ. CDR3 DNA: TGTGCCAGCAGCTTAGCGGGAGCGGGCACAGATACGCAGTATTTT. Translating gives CASSLAGAGTDTQYF.

This clone occurred a few times. The chain recombines TRBV6-4 with TRBJ2-6; no firm D call. Germline V CDR1 and CDR2: MRHNA, SNTAGT. Between the trimmed V and J ends, which lost 8 bases and 2 bases, there was a span of 7 bases. The CDR3 runs to 13 residues. The CDR3, as DNA: TGTGCCAGCGGGAACACTGGGGCCAACGTCCTGACTTTC. This encodes CASGNTGANVLTF.